This entry lists 29 T cell receptor beta chains sequenced from one sample in a study of blood T cell repertoires in COVID-19. Profiled with immunoSEQ multiplex PCR; TCRdb holds only in-frame clones, not every one. The data show roughly 320,000 clones, with more than 85% seen just once and approximately 4.1% held by the top ten. The sequenced sample consisted of PBMCs or T cells enriched from blood (not recorded which). These receptors were collected from a woman in her 30s who had been exposed to COVID-19.

This chain uses TRBV11-2 with TRBJ1-1; a weak D match, TRBD1 (6 bases). Trimming stripped 6 bases from V and 4 bases from J, with 15 bases between. Germline V gene sequence: CDR1 SGHAT, CDR2 FQNNGV. CDR3 length: 14 residues. CDR3 sequence reads: CASSFTRGGTEAFF. The DNA of the CDR3 is TGTGCCAGCAGTTTCACCAGGGGTGGCACTGAAGCTTTCTTT.

This chain uses TRBV3-1 (or the pseudogene TRBV3-2) with TRBJ2-3, with TRBD2 matching over 8 bases. There are 16 residues in the CDR3. Germline V lookup: CDR1 LGHDT, CDR2 YNNKEL (reference sequence). Trimming at V came to 0 bases and at J to 5 bases, leaving 7 bases not matched to a gene. The CDR3 nucleotides are TGTGCCAGCAGCCAAGATCTCGGGGGGGTAGAAGATACGCAGTATTTT. Its protein is CASSQDLGGVEDTQYF.

The rearrangement links TRBV7-6 to TRBJ1-2; no reliable D call. The CDR3 length is 15 residues. Germline V gives CDR1 SGHVS, CDR2 FNYEAQ. V lost 4 bases to trimming and J lost 7 bases, with 19 bases between them. As DNA, the CDR3 is TGTGCCAGCAGCTCCCGAGAGGACGGGATGAGTGGCTACACCTTC. It is translated as CASSSREDGMSGYTF. The full variable domain, completed using reference TRBV7-6 and TRBJ1-2, is GAGVSQSPRYKVTKRGQDVALRCDPISGHVSLYWYRQALGQGPEFLTYFNYEAQQDKSGLPNDRFSAERPEGSISTLTIQRTEQRDSAMYRCASSSREDGMSGYTFGSGTRLTVV.

V and J are TRBV27 and TRBJ2-7, with 7 positions matching TRBD2. Germline CDR1 and CDR2: MNHEY and SMNVEV (reference sequence). The V segment lost 6 bases and the J segment 4 bases; nucleotides outside the gene matches: 15. CDR3 size: 16 residues. DNA of the CDR3: TGTGCCAGCAGCCTTCGGGGGGACCTTTTTAATTACGAGCAGTACTTC. It yields the protein CASSLRGDLFNYEQYF.

V usage is TRBV4-3 and J usage is TRBJ1-1; tentative D call: TRBD1 (5 bases). Deletions cut 3 bases from V and 4 bases from J, with 9 bases between. The CDR3 totals 13 residues. Germline-derived CDR1 and CDR2 are LGHNA and YSLEER. The CDR3 protein is CASSQTEGTEAFF. The DNA of the CDR3 is TGCGCCAGCAGCCAGACAGAAGGCACTGAAGCTTTCTTT.

DNA of the CDR3: TGCGCCAGCAGAACAGGGAATATGAACACTGAAGCTTTCTTT. Translation: CASRTGNMNTEAFF. The chain joins TRBV5-1 to TRBJ1-1, with D perhaps matching TRBD1 (6 bases). Trimming took 5 bases from V and 0 from J, leaving 11 bases between them. The CDR3 has 14 residues. From germline, CDR1 is SGHRS and CDR2 YFSETQ. Full variable domain (outside the CDR3, taken from reference TRBV5-1 and TRBJ1-1): KAGVTQTPRYLIKTRGQQVTLSCSPISGHRSVSWYQQTPGQGLQFLFEYFSETQRNKGNFPGRFSGRQFSNSRSEMNVSTLELGDSALYLCASRTGNMNTEAFFGQGTRLTVV.

The chain joins TRBV7-7 to TRBJ2-1, with D tentatively TRBD2 (5 bases). This CDR3 spans 15 amino acids. Germline lookup yields CDR1 SSHAT and CDR2 FNYEAQ (reference sequence). Trimming removed 2 bases at V and 4 bases at J, with 12 bases between. In nucleotides, the CDR3 is TGTGCCAGCAGCTTAATGGGCGGGCCATACAATGAGCAGTTCTTC. This gives the protein CASSLMGGPYNEQFF.

V is TRBV2 and J is TRBJ1-6; possibly TRBD1 for D (6 bases). This CDR3 contains 13 residues. Looked up from germline, CDR1 is SNHLY and CDR2 is FYNNEI. V was shortened by 10 bases and J by 6 bases, with 13 bases between the two germline ends. In DNA, the CDR3 is TGTGCCACACGACAGGAGGCTAATTCACCCCTCCACTTT. This codes for CATRQEANSPLHF.

The chain has TRBV9 and TRBJ2-3; possible D gene TRBD1, 5 bases. Trimming pared 6 bases from V and 4 bases from J, leaving 21 bases between. Germline CDR1 reads SGDLS; CDR2 reads YYNGEE. CDR3 length equals 16 residues. CDR3 residues: CASTRIARAPSDTQYF. Written as DNA, the CDR3 is TGTGCCAGCACCAGAATAGCCAGGGCCCCATCAGATACGCAGTATTTT.

This clone was recorded only once. Written as DNA, the CDR3 is TGTGCCAGCAGCTTAGTCAGGGGCTCTGAAGCTTTCTTT. Protein product: CASSLVRGSEAFF. The rearrangement links TRBV11-1 to TRBJ1-1, with D perhaps TRBD1 (6 bases). The CDR3 loop spans 13 amino acids. CDR1 and CDR2 (germline): SGHAT, FQDESV (reference sequence). V shed 1 base and J shed 6 bases, with 9 bases lying between them. Drawing the rest from reference TRBV11-1 and TRBJ1-1, the complete variable domain is EAEVAQSPRYKITEKSQAVAFWCDPISGHATLYWYRQILGQGPELLVQFQDESVVDDSQLPKDRFSAERLKGVDSTLKIQPAELGDSAMYLCASSLVRGSEAFFGQGTRLTVV.

The J gene is TRBJ1-4, the V gene TRBV7-2; tentatively, D is TRBD1 (5 bases). The germline V and J ends were trimmed by 1 base and 6 bases, with 12 bases remaining between them. The CDR3 spans 15 residues. In germline, CDR1 is SGHTA, CDR2 FQGNSA. The CDR3 sequence is CASSLVWGGDEKLFF. As DNA, the CDR3 is TGTGCCAGCAGCTTAGTGTGGGGAGGGGATGAAAAACTGTTTTTT.

This clone was detected a few times. V gene TRBV19 combines with J gene TRBJ2-3; TRBD1 might be the D (7 bases). V gave up 5 bases and J gave up 8 bases, with 17 bases separating them. The CDR3 is made up of 14 amino acids. Germline V gives CDR1 LNHDA, CDR2 SQIVND (reference sequence). Here the CDR3 DNA reads TGTGCCAGTAGTCCCGACAGGGCCGGGGGTACGCAGTATTTT. It is translated as CASSPDRAGGTQYF.

V is TRBV7-9 and J is TRBJ2-7, with D perhaps TRBD2 (7 bases). Trimming removed 2 bases from V and 6 bases from J, with 20 bases in between. This CDR3 is 16 amino acids long. Germline lookup yields CDR1 SEHNR and CDR2 FQNEAQ (reference sequence). CDR3 coding DNA: TGTGCCAGCAGCTTAAGGGGGGGCGGGGGCCTCCGCGAGCAGTACTTC. As protein: CASSLRGGGGLREQYF.

The chain links TRBV7-2 to TRBJ1-1; 10 bases line up with TRBD1. Germline lookup yields CDR1 SGHTA and CDR2 FQGNSA. The CDR3 is 15 residues long. Losses at the gene ends were 5 bases for V and 0 bases for J; bases not matched to a gene: 3. CDR3 DNA sequence: TGTGCCAGCAGCCCGGGACAGGGGCTGAACACTGAAGCTTTCTTT. Its protein is CASSPGQGLNTEAFF.

The CDR3 here is CASSYLSRWATEAFF. In nucleotides, the CDR3 is TGTGCCAGCAGTTACCTGTCCCGATGGGCAACTGAAGCTTTCTTT. This chain connects TRBV6-5 to TRBJ1-1; no clear D gene. This CDR3 region has 15 residues. Germline V gene lookup returns CDR1 MNHEY and CDR2 SVGAGI. V was clipped by 2 bases and J by 5 bases, with 15 bases between them.

This rearrangement joins TRBV7-9 to TRBJ1-2, with D possibly being TRBD1 (6 bases). Germline V gene data show CDR1 as SEHNR and CDR2 as FQNEAQ (reference sequence). Trimming removed 7 bases at V and 0 bases at J, with 15 bases between. CDR3 length equals 15 residues. This CDR3 is CASTSLTGPNYGYTF. The CDR3 coding sequence is TGTGCCAGCACCTCCCTGACAGGACCTAACTATGGCTACACCTTC.

The chain combines TRBV4-1 with TRBJ2-4, with unresolved D. The CDR3 consists of 16 residues. Trimming took 3 bases from V and 5 from J, leaving 17 bases between them. CDR1 and CDR2 (germline): MGHRA, YSYEKL. In DNA form, the CDR3 reads TGCGCCAGCAGCCAGGAGATCTTCCAATCGGAAAACATTCAGTACTTC. Amino acid sequence: CASSQEIFQSENIQYF.

The gene calls are TRBV4-1 and TRBJ1-5; 9 nucleotides line up with TRBD1. V shed 2 bases, J shed 1 base, and the junction held 9 bases outside the gene matches. CDR3 length: 18 amino acids. Germline CDR1 is MGHRA and CDR2 is YSYEKL. CDR3 nucleotides: TGCGCCAGCAGCCAAAGGACAGGGGCGGGGGGAAGCAATCAGCCCCAGCATTTT. It translates to CASSQRTGAGGSNQPQHF.

This clone was detected once. V is TRBV7-2 and J is TRBJ1-1; TRBD1 matches 7 bases. The trim removed 4 bases at V and 4 bases at J, leaving 12 bases unmatched. The CDR3 extends over 16 amino acids. Germline CDR1 and CDR2: SGHTA and FQGNSA. The chain's CDR3 is CASSSRNRGSRTEAFF. The CDR3 DNA follows: TGTGCCAGCAGCTCCCGCAACAGGGGAAGTCGCACTGAAGCTTTCTTT.

This rearrangement joins TRBV5-4 to TRBJ1-2; TRBD1 matches 10 bases. Germline-derived CDR1 and CDR2 are SGHNT and YYREEE (reference sequence). This CDR3 has 15 residues. Trimming cost V 2 bases and J 2 bases; bases outside gene matches: 3. CDR3 amino acids: CASSFRDRGNYGYTF. The CDR3 DNA follows: TGTGCCAGCAGCTTCCGGGACAGGGGAAACTATGGCTACACCTTC.

This chain uses TRBV5-1 with TRBJ2-6, with 8 bases lining up with TRBD2. The V segment lost 0 bases and the J segment 10 bases; nucleotides outside the gene matches: 18. The germline gives CDR1 SGHRS, CDR2 YFSETQ. The CDR3 has 19 amino acids. CDR3 DNA: TGCGCCAGCAGCTTGGGGGCTACAGGCCTCAGGACTAGCAATAACGTCCTGACTTTC. This gives the protein CASSLGATGLRTSNNVLTF.

CDR3 DNA: TGCGCCAGCAGCCGACAGGGGGAGAACACCGGGGAGCTGTTTTTT. Its translation is CASSRQGENTGELFF. V gene TRBV5-1 combines with J gene TRBJ2-2, with 9 bases matching TRBD1. J was trimmed by 1 base and V by 4 bases; bases with no gene match: 2. The CDR3 extends over 15 amino acids. Germline CDR1 reads SGHRS; CDR2 reads YFSETQ.

This clone was seen a single time. The chain joins TRBV5-1 to TRBJ2-7; 7 nucleotides match TRBD1. The germline V gene encodes CDR1 SGHRS and CDR2 YFSETQ. Trimming at V came to 7 bases and at J to 5 bases, leaving 9 bases not matched to a gene. The CDR3 spans 13 residues. The CDR3 loop is CASHRQGNNEQYF. CDR3 sequence (DNA): TGCGCCAGCCACAGACAGGGAAATAACGAGCAGTACTTC.

The V call is TRBV14, the J call TRBJ2-5; tentative D call: TRBD2 (6 bases). The CDR3 totals 15 residues. Per germline, CDR1 SGHDN and CDR2 FVKESK. The V gene lost 4 bases and the J gene lost 0 bases, with 12 bases spanning the gap. CDR3 sequence (DNA): TGTGCCAGCAGCCGCGGACTATCAAACCAAGAGACCCAGTACTTC. Protein: CASSRGLSNQETQYF.

In the case of this clone: Other DNA sequences in this sample translate to the same CDR3. The chain combines TRBV5-4 with TRBJ1-5, with TRBD1 matching over 8 bases. The CDR3 runs to 14 residues. With V trimmed by 0 bases and J by 4 bases, 0 bases remained unmatched. The V gene's germline CDR1 is SGHNT and CDR2 YYREEE (reference sequence). The CDR3 nucleotides are TGTGCCAGCAGCTTGGGGACAGGGAATCAGCCCCAGCATTTT. It translates to CASSLGTGNQPQHF. Full variable domain (rest looked up from reference TRBV5-4 and TRBJ1-5): ETGVTQSPTHLIKTRGQQVTLRCSSQSGHNTVSWYQQALGQGPQFIFQYYREEENGRGNFPPRFSGLQFPNYSSELNVNALELDDSALYLCASSLGTGNQPQHFGDGTRLSIL.

A few counts support this clone. The chain joins TRBV19 to TRBJ2-1, with 7 bases lining up with TRBD1. Germline V gene sequence: CDR1 LNHDA, CDR2 SQIVND (reference sequence). V lost 5 bases, J lost 8 bases, and 6 bases stayed unmatched. CDR3 size: 13 residues. This CDR3 is CASSARQGHEQFF. CDR3 nucleotides: TGTGCCAGTAGTGCTAGACAGGGCCATGAGCAGTTCTTC.

The chain has TRBV14 and TRBJ1-4; the D gene is possibly TRBD1 (6 bases). This CDR3 has 14 residues. The V gene's germline CDR1 is SGHDN and CDR2 FVKESK. V was pared by 2 bases and J by 5 bases, with 9 bases between. As DNA, the CDR3 is TGTGCCAGCAGCCAACAGGGGTGGAATGAAAAACTGTTTTTT. Translated, it gives CASSQQGWNEKLFF. The whole variable domain, filled in from reference TRBV14 and TRBJ1-4, reads EAGVTQFPSHSVIEKGQTVTLRCDPISGHDNLYWYRRVMGKEIKFLLHFVKESKQDESGMPNNRFLAERTGGTYSTLKVQPAELEDSGVYFCASSQQGWNEKLFFGSGTQLSVL.

V is TRBV7-9 and J is TRBJ1-5; no clear D. CDR3 size: 13 residues. Germline CDR1 and CDR2: SEHNR and FQNEAQ (reference sequence). Trimming removed 8 bases from V and 4 bases from J, with 12 bases in between. As DNA, the CDR3 is TGTGCCAGCGGGCGAACGGGGAATCAGCCCCAGCATTTT. Residues: CASGRTGNQPQHF.

As for this clone: The same CDR3 can be traced to other DNA sequences in this sample. V usage is TRBV19 and J usage is TRBJ2-7; 8 nucleotides line up with TRBD1. Germline-derived CDR1 and CDR2 are LNHDA and SQIVND (reference sequence). J lost 2 bases, V lost 4 bases, and 4 bases had no gene match. The CDR3 is 14 residues long. This CDR3 is CASSTGTGPYEQYF. The CDR3, as DNA: TGTGCCAGTAGTACCGGGACAGGTCCCTACGAGCAGTACTTC.